This TCR beta chain was captured by sequencing in a study of blood T cell repertoires in COVID-19. Study-wide context: The study drew acute and convalescent COVID-19 samples from the United States, Italy and Spain. From T cells, B-cell-depleted T cells, or PBMCs came the material, which was cDNA or gDNA.

The repertoire was sequenced with immunoSEQ multiplex PCR; TCRdb's copy has only in-frame clones and lacks some. Counted here are approximately 24,000 clones, more than 85% occurring once; the ten biggest clones make up around 2.1%. Germline lookup yields CDR1 SGHRS and CDR2 YFSETQ. The CDR3 sequence is 15 residues long. The V and J ends lost 4 bases and 6 bases, in that order; junction bases with no gene match: 6. The sample consisted of peripheral blood. The V and J genes are TRBV5-1 and TRBJ2-2; 10 bases are shared with TRBD1. The receptor was derived from a human donor in a cohort sampled during active COVID-19. CDR3 coding DNA: TGCGCCAGCAGCAATTCGGGACAGGGGTCCGGGGAGCTGTTTTTT. Translation gives CASSNSGQGSGELFF.